The 22 T cell receptor beta chains below come from one sample, sequenced in a study of T cell responses to AZD1222 COVID-19 vaccine. Only in-frame clones appear in the TCRdb table, and some are missing; sequencing was by immunoSEQ multiplex PCR. The data contain under 200,000 clones, 92% of them seen just once; the ten biggest clones take up 1% to 1.5%. The source material was peripheral blood, sampled on day 0 of AZD1222 vaccination. These receptors were collected from an adult in good health.

V usage is TRBV7-2 and J usage is TRBJ2-7, with 11 bases aligning to TRBD2. Germline trimming cut 0 bases from V and 6 bases from J; bases unmatched to any gene: 4. The CDR3 is 15 amino acids. Germline V gives CDR1 SGHTA, CDR2 FQGNSA. CDR3 sequence: CASSLASGGAFEQYF. CDR3 nucleotide sequence: TGTGCCAGCAGCTTAGCTAGCGGGGGGGCTTTCGAGCAGTACTTC. Full variable domain (missing parts from reference TRBV7-2 and TRBJ2-7): GAGVSQSPSNKVTEKGKDVELRCDPISGHTALYWYRQSLGQGLEFLIYFQGNSAPDKSGLPSDRFSAERTGGSVSTLTIQRTQQEDSAVYLCASSLASGGAFEQYFGPGTRLTVT.

The gene calls are TRBV10-3 and TRBJ1-2; TRBD1 might be the D (5 bases). Germline V lookup: CDR1 ENHRY, CDR2 SYGVKD. The CDR3 is 16 residues long. V lost 2 bases and J 13 bases, leaving 26 bases between the germline ends. The CDR3 DNA reads TGTGCCATCAGTGAGACCCCTACTCCCGGCGCAGGGCAAGGCACCTTC. Its protein is CAISETPTPGAGQGTF.

The chain is built from TRBV6-4 and TRBJ1-3; D is possibly TRBD1 (6 bases). The CDR3 has 15 residues. V was pared by 4 bases and J by 7 bases, with 17 bases between. Germline V gene sequence: CDR1 MRHNA, CDR2 SNTAGT. CDR3 coding DNA: TGTGCCAGCAGTGTTACGGACAGTTATGCGAACACCATATATTTT. Translated, it gives CASSVTDSYANTIYF.

The chain is built from TRBV7-2 and TRBJ1-2; a possible D gene is TRBD1 (5 bases). V lost 3 bases, J lost 3 bases, and 11 bases lay in between. The CDR3 totals 14 residues. Germline CDR1 reads SGHTA; CDR2 reads FQGNSA. As DNA, the CDR3 is TGTGCCAGCAGCTTCGACAGTGATTACTATGGCTACACCTTC. Translated, it gives CASSFDSDYYGYTF.

The chain links TRBV11-1 to TRBJ2-1; 9 nucleotides agree with TRBD2. CDR3 length equals 16 residues. CDR1 is SGHAT and CDR2 is FQDESV in the germline V gene (reference sequence). The V and J ends lost 3 bases and 4 bases, in that order; junction bases with no gene match: 7. The CDR3 bases are TGTGCCAGCAGCTTTAGGCGGGGGGGCAATTACAATGAGCAGTTCTTC. Translated, it gives CASSFRRGGNYNEQFF. Drawing the rest from reference TRBV11-1 and TRBJ2-1, the complete variable domain is EAEVAQSPRYKITEKSQAVAFWCDPISGHATLYWYRQILGQGPELLVQFQDESVVDDSQLPKDRFSAERLKGVDSTLKIQPAELGDSAMYLCASSFRRGGNYNEQFFGPGTRLTVL.

V usage is TRBV28 and J usage is TRBJ2-7; D is unresolved. Per the germline V gene, CDR1 is MDHEN and CDR2 is SYDVKM. The CDR3 sequence is 13 residues long. V gave up 6 bases and J gave up 3 bases, with 12 bases separating them. CDR3 amino acids: CASRTLDLYEQYF. The DNA of the CDR3 is TGTGCCAGCAGGACATTGGACCTCTACGAGCAGTACTTC.

The chain has TRBV7-2 and TRBJ2-1; no reliable D call. The CDR3 covers 12 residues. Germline V gene data show CDR1 as SGHTA and CDR2 as FQGNSA. Deletions cut 1 base from V and 9 bases from J, with 7 bases between. The CDR3 region has the DNA TGTGCCAGCAGCTTAGTGTTGGCTGAGCAGTTCTTC. This codes for CASSLVLAEQFF.

The chain is built from TRBV29-1 and TRBJ2-4, with 8 bases identical to TRBD1. CDR3 length equals 16 residues. Germline values: CDR1 SQVTM, CDR2 ANQGSEA. The V segment lost 7 bases and the J segment 1 base; nucleotides outside the gene matches: 12. The CDR3 protein is CSATGTGGRAKNIQYF. DNA for the CDR3: TGCAGCGCAACCGGGACAGGCGGACGGGCCAAAAACATTCAGTACTTC. Based on the CDR3 plus reference TRBV29-1 and TRBJ2-4, the full variable domain is SAVISQKPSRDICQRGTSLTIQCQVDSQVTMMFWYRQQPGQSLTLIATANQGSEATYESGFVIDKFPISRPNLTFSTLTVSNMSPEDSSIYLCSATGTGGRAKNIQYFGAGTRLSVL.

This clone was detected only once. V and J are TRBV28 and TRBJ1-2; possible D gene TRBD1, 5 bases. CDR3 length equals 15 residues. The germline gives CDR1 MDHEN, CDR2 SYDVKM. V was trimmed by 3 bases and J by 4 bases, leaving 15 bases between them. Here the CDR3 reads CASSFRAGRGYGYTF. CDR3 in DNA: TGTGCCAGCAGTTTCAGGGCAGGGCGAGGCTATGGCTACACCTTC.

This rearrangement joins TRBV5-8 to TRBJ1-2; perhaps TRBD1 as D (6 bases). Per the germline V gene, CDR1 is SGHTS and CDR2 is YDEGEE. V lost 4 bases and J 4 bases, leaving 20 bases between the germline ends. The CDR3 spans 16 residues. As DNA, the CDR3 is TGTGCCAGCAGCCCCAACGCAGGGGCCTATCTCTATGGCTACACCTTC. It encodes CASSPNAGAYLYGYTF.

The chain is built from TRBV4-1 and TRBJ2-1; D unresolved. Trimming pared 3 bases from V and 10 bases from J, leaving 10 bases between. The CDR3 runs 12 residues. In germline, CDR1 is MGHRA, CDR2 YSYEKL. The CDR3 spells CASSHIWEEQFF. Written as DNA, the CDR3 is TGCGCCAGCAGCCATATTTGGGAAGAGCAGTTCTTC.

In its sample, this clone was seen once. This chain uses TRBV9 with TRBJ2-1, with D possibly being TRBD1 (5 bases). CDR1 is SGDLS and CDR2 is YYNGEE in the germline V gene. The V end was cut by 4 bases, the J end by 10 bases, with 12 bases between. The CDR3 has 12 amino acids. DNA of the CDR3: TGTGCCAGCAGCCCTGCTAAGGGGGAGCAGTTCTTC. Translation gives CASSPAKGEQFF. Based on the CDR3 plus reference TRBV9 and TRBJ2-1, the full variable domain is DSGVTQTPKHLITATGQRVTLRCSPRSGDLSVYWYQQSLDQGLQFLIQYYNGEERAKGNILERFSAQQFPDLHSELNLSSLELGDSALYFCASSPAKGEQFFGPGTRLTVL.

The V gene is TRBV20-1, the J gene TRBJ2-7, with TRBD2 matching 8 bases. The germline CDR1 and CDR2 sequences are DFQATT and SNEGSKA (reference sequence). Trimming took 3 bases from V and 5 from J; bases not matched to a gene: 3. CDR3 size: 12 residues. CDR3 region: CSASKLADEQYF. DNA of the CDR3: TGCAGTGCTAGTAAACTAGCGGACGAGCAGTACTTC.

This chain links TRBV7-2 with TRBJ2-7; D is perhaps TRBD2 (5 bases). Trimming left V 4 bases short and J 5 bases short, with 9 bases between. The CDR3 runs 12 residues. In germline, CDR1 is SGHTA, CDR2 FQGNSA. The DNA for the CDR3 is TGTGCCAGCAGCTCAGACTATAACGAGCAGTACTTC. Translating gives CASSSDYNEQYF.

V is TRBV20-1 and J is TRBJ1-4; unclear D gene. Germline V gene data show CDR1 as DFQATT and CDR2 as SNEGSKA (reference sequence). Trimming removed 3 bases from V and 6 bases from J, with 2 bases in between. This CDR3 has 10 amino acids. CDR3 residues: CSASHEKLFF. In nucleotides, the CDR3 is TGCAGTGCTAGTCATGAAAAACTGTTTTTT.

The V call is TRBV7-9, the J call TRBJ2-7; 13 nucleotides agree with TRBD2. The V gene end was trimmed by 3 bases and the J gene end by 7 bases; junction bases not matched to a gene: 6. Germline assignment: CDR1 SEHNR and CDR2 FQNEAQ (reference sequence). The CDR3 has 15 residues. DNA of the CDR3: TGTGCCAGCAGCTTCGGGACTAGCGGGGTCGGGGAGCAGTACTTC. This encodes CASSFGTSGVGEQYF. The complete variable domain, with remaining parts taken from reference TRBV7-9 and TRBJ2-7, reads DTGVSQNPRHKITKRGQNVTFRCDPISEHNRLYWYRQTLGQGPEFLTYFQNEAQLEKSRLLSDRFSAERPKGSFSTLEIQRTEQGDSAMYLCASSFGTSGVGEQYFGPGTRLTVT.

The chain combines TRBV24-1 with TRBJ2-2, with 7 bases aligning to TRBD1. CDR1 and CDR2 (germline): KGHDR, SFDVKD. V was clipped by 7 bases and J by 6 bases; unmatched bases: 4. The CDR3 sequence is 13 residues long. DNA for the CDR3: TGTGCCACCAGGGAAGGGGGCCCCGGGGAGCTGTTTTTT. Its protein product is CATREGGPGELFF.

The chain is built from TRBV2 and TRBJ1-1; D unclear. The CDR3 is 13 amino acids. Germline assignment: CDR1 SNHLY and CDR2 FYNNEI. V was shortened by 2 bases and J by 4 bases, with 8 bases between the two germline ends. The CDR3 loop is CASSELGATEAFF. The CDR3 nucleotides are TGTGCCAGCAGTGAATTAGGAGCCACTGAAGCTTTCTTT.

The rearrangement joins TRBV5-1 to TRBJ1-1; D ambiguous. The CDR3 is 13 residues long. V lost 1 base and J 4 bases, leaving 8 bases between the germline ends. Per the germline V gene, CDR1 is SGHRS and CDR2 is YFSETQ. The CDR3 nucleotides are TGCGCCAGCAGCTTGAAGGGATCCACTGAAGCTTTCTTT. Translating it yields CASSLKGSTEAFF.

The CDR3 DNA reads as TGTGCCTGGAGCCCGGGGGGAAGTAGCAATCAGCCCCAGCATTTT. Translation: CAWSPGGSSNQPQHF. The genes are TRBV30 and TRBJ1-5; D possibly corresponds to TRBD1 (5 bases). Looked up from germline, CDR1 is GTSNPN and CDR2 is SVGIG (reference sequence). The V end was cut by 3 bases, the J end by 0 bases, with 12 bases between. The CDR3 is 15 residues long.

This chain connects TRBV5-6 to TRBJ2-7, with TRBD1 as a possible D gene (6 bases). The length of the CDR3 is 15 residues. Looked up from germline, CDR1 is SGHDT and CDR2 is YYEEEE. V lost 6 bases to trimming and J lost 6 bases, with 22 bases between them. DNA for the CDR3: TGTGCCAGCACCACCCTTGACAGGTCCCACATCGAGCAGTACTTC. It translates to CASTTLDRSHIEQYF.

This clone was seen a few times. V gene TRBV19 combines with J gene TRBJ1-2, with D unresolved. CDR1 and CDR2 (germline): LNHDA, SQIVND (reference sequence). The CDR3 covers 13 residues. Trimming shortened V by 8 bases and J by 7 bases, and 17 bases separated the two germline ends. CDR3 in DNA: TGTGCCAGTCTTTACGGCGTAGGCGGTGGCTACACCTTC. Translating it yields CASLYGVGGGYTF.